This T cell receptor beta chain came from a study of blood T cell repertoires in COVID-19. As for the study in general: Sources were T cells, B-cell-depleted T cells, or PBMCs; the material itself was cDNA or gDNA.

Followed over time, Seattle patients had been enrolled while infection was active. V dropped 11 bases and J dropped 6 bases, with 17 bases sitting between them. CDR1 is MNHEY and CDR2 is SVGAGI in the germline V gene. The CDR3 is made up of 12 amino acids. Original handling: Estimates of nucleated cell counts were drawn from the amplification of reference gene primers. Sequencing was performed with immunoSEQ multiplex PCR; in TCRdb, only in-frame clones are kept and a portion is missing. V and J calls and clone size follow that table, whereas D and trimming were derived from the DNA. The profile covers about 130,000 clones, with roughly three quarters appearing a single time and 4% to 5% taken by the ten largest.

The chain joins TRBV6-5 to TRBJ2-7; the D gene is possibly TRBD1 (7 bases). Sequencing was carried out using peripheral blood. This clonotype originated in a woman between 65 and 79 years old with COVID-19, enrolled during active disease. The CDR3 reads CAPAGSGGEQYF. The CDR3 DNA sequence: TGTGCCCCGGCGGGATCAGGGGGCGAGCAGTACTTC.